These 28 T cell receptor beta chains came from one sample sequenced in a study of glioma-infiltrating T cells after dendritic cell vaccination (dated by TCRdb to 2016 to 2017). Libraries were constructed by the immunoSEQ multiplex PCR assay. Drawn from immuneACCESS, this table holds only the in-frame rearrangements with V and J called that TCRdb kept. Clones are partly lost; checked studies trace under half to an unresolved V gene and leave the rest unexplained. The table for this sample lists more than 95,000 clones; 75% to 85% of them were counted only once. Of the sample, 9.5% to 15% falls within the top ten clones. The sample consisted of blood, taken before dendritic cell vaccination. The receptors were sampled from a human donor with glioblastoma.

CDR3 region: CASPPASARGGEETQYF. The DNA for the CDR3 is TGTGCCAGCCCCCCCGCCTCGGCTAGGGGAGGGGAAGAGACCCAGTACTTC. The rearrangement uses TRBV5-4 and TRBJ2-5; TRBD2 matches at 7 bases. The V gene's germline CDR1 is SGHNT and CDR2 YYREEE (reference sequence). V gave up 7 bases and J gave up 3 bases; unmatched junction bases: 18. The CDR3 is made up of 17 amino acids.

V usage is TRBV5-4 and J usage is TRBJ2-5, with a possible D match to TRBD2 (6 bases). Trimming removed 1 base at V and 1 base at J, with 20 bases between. This CDR3 is built from 18 residues. Germline CDR1 reads SGHNT; CDR2 reads YYREEE (reference sequence). Written as DNA, the CDR3 is TGTGCCAGCAGCTTGAGCGGGCAGGGCACCGTTACCCAAGAGACCCAGTACTTC. Its protein is CASSLSGQGTVTQETQYF.

The rearrangement uses TRBV2 and TRBJ2-7; TRBD1 might be the D (5 bases). The germline CDR1 and CDR2 sequences are SNHLY and FYNNEI. V was pared by 6 bases and J by 0 bases, with 12 bases between. There are 14 residues in the CDR3. The CDR3 is CASSQGTTSYEQYF. In nucleotides, the CDR3 is TGTGCCAGCAGCCAGGGCACTACCTCCTACGAGCAGTACTTC.

The rearrangement joins TRBV27 to TRBJ2-7, with TRBD1 as a possible D gene (5 bases). The CDR3 covers 15 residues. Trimming shortened V by 8 bases and J by 2 bases, and 19 bases separated the two germline ends. Germline values: CDR1 MNHEY, CDR2 SMNVEV (reference sequence). CDR3 sequence reads: CASVGLGQRTYEQYF. The CDR3 nucleotides are TGTGCCAGCGTTGGTCTGGGGCAGCGCACCTACGAGCAGTACTTC.

This rearrangement joins TRBV27 to TRBJ2-7; 9 nucleotides match TRBD2. With 5 bases clipped from V and 3 bases from J, the junction kept 11 bases outside the gene matches. CDR1 and CDR2 (germline): MNHEY, SMNVEV (reference sequence). The CDR3 is 16 residues long. The DNA of the CDR3 is TGTGCCAGCAGTGAAGGGACTAGCTGGGTGATCTACGAGCAGTACTTC. This translates into CASSEGTSWVIYEQYF.

The V call is TRBV30, the J call TRBJ2-5, with 14 bases that match TRBD2. Germline assignment: CDR1 GTSNPN and CDR2 SVGIG (reference sequence). V lost 1 base, J lost 2 bases, and 0 bases stayed unmatched. CDR3 length: 15 residues. Here the CDR3 reads CAWSGTSGGQETQYF. The CDR3 bases are TGTGCCTGGAGTGGGACTAGCGGGGGGCAAGAGACCCAGTACTTC. The full variable domain, completed using reference TRBV30 and TRBJ2-5, is SQTIHQWPATLVQPVGSPLSLECTVEGTSNPNLYWYRQAAGRGLQLLFYSVGIGQISSEVPQNLSASRPQDRQFILSSKKLLLSDSGFYLCAWSGTSGGQETQYFGPGTRLLVL.

The gene calls are TRBV7-9 and TRBJ2-1; 8 nucleotides line up with TRBD2. This CDR3 spans 18 amino acids. The V and J ends lost 2 bases and 6 bases, in that order; junction bases with no gene match: 15. Germline V CDR1 and CDR2: SEHNR, FQNEAQ (reference sequence). The CDR3 reads CASSLKLRTGGPANEQFF. The CDR3 DNA is TGTGCCAGCAGCTTAAAACTCAGAACGGGGGGGCCGGCCAATGAGCAGTTCTTC.

V is TRBV5-1 and J is TRBJ1-1; tentative D call: TRBD1 (5 bases). Germline V gene sequence: CDR1 SGHRS, CDR2 YFSETQ. This CDR3 spans 13 amino acids. Trimming cost V 1 base and J 10 bases, with 14 bases left between them. The CDR3 is CASSLNVQGPAFF. CDR3 DNA: TGCGCCAGCAGCTTGAACGTGCAGGGCCCAGCTTTCTTT.

This rearrangement joins TRBV7-2 to TRBJ1-1; D is undetermined. The CDR3 loop spans 12 amino acids. V lost 3 bases and J 12 bases, leaving 14 bases between the germline ends. The V gene's germline CDR1 is SGHTA and CDR2 FQGNSA. CDR3 amino acids: CASSLVGGSTFF. For the CDR3, the DNA is TGTGCCAGCAGCTTGGTGGGCGGGTCGACTTTCTTT.

J is TRBJ1-1 and V is TRBV28, with D possibly matching TRBD1 (6 bases). V was clipped by 2 bases and J by 9 bases, with 19 bases between them. Germline values: CDR1 MDHEN, CDR2 SYDVKM. CDR3 length equals 15 residues. The CDR3 DNA reads as TGTGCCAGCAGTTTAACTACCTCGCGGGGGGGCCAAGCTTTCTTT. Residues: CASSLTTSRGGQAFF.

The rearrangement uses TRBV7-8 and TRBJ1-2; 9 nucleotides line up with TRBD1. Trimming at V came to 5 bases and at J to 3 bases, leaving 7 bases not matched to a gene. The germline V gene has CDR1 SGHVS and CDR2 FQNEAQ. This CDR3 region has 15 residues. Written as DNA, the CDR3 is TGTGCCAGCAGCCACAACAGGGGGCGCGACTATGGCTACACCTTC. It is translated as CASSHNRGRDYGYTF.

This rearrangement joins TRBV9 to TRBJ2-5; maybe TRBD2 (7 bases). The ends were cut back, 2 bases at V and 1 base at J, with 12 bases in the middle. The CDR3 spans 15 residues. Germline V gene sequence: CDR1 SGDLS, CDR2 YYNGEE. The CDR3 nucleotides are TGTGCCAGCAGCGTGAGTGGGGGGGCCCAAGAGACCCAGTACTTC. Residues: CASSVSGGAQETQYF.

The V and J genes are TRBV10-1 and TRBJ1-5; 9 bases line up with TRBD1. Trimming cost V 6 bases and J 6 bases; bases outside gene matches: 6. The CDR3 consists of 14 residues. Germline V CDR1 and CDR2: WNHNN, SYGVQD (reference sequence). As DNA, the CDR3 is TGCGCCAGCAGCAGGGACAGGGCTGGTCAGCCCCAGCATTTT. As protein: CASSRDRAGQPQHF.

This chain joins TRBV6-1 and TRBJ1-5, with D possibly being TRBD1 (5 bases). V was cut by 6 bases and J by 6 bases, with 18 bases left in between. The germline CDR1 and CDR2 sequences are MNHNS and SASEGT. The CDR3 loop spans 15 amino acids. CDR3 in amino acids: CASRDASGSSQPQHF. CDR3 sequence (DNA): TGTGCCAGCAGGGACGCCTCAGGGTCGAGTCAGCCCCAGCATTTT.

The V call is TRBV30, the J call TRBJ1-2; 7 bases fit TRBD1. The CDR3 runs to 16 residues. Per germline, CDR1 GTSNPN and CDR2 SVGIG (reference sequence). Trimming removed 3 bases from V and 3 bases from J; junction bases left unmatched: 13. The CDR3 nucleotides are TGTGCCTGGAGAATACCTCGACAGGGCGGTGACTATGGCTACACCTTC. Translated, it gives CAWRIPRQGGDYGYTF.

V and J are TRBV7-2 and TRBJ1-2; a possible D gene is TRBD1 (6 bases). V was cut by 0 bases and J by 8 bases, with 13 bases left in between. The germline gives CDR1 SGHTA, CDR2 FQGNSA. The CDR3 totals 14 residues. CDR3 amino acids: CASSLAGTPTGYTF. As DNA, the CDR3 is TGTGCCAGCAGCTTAGCTGGGACACCCACCGGCTACACCTTC.

The gene calls are TRBV27 and TRBJ2-3; 7 nucleotides match TRBD1. The trim removed 6 bases at V and 2 bases at J, leaving 20 bases unmatched. Per the germline V gene, CDR1 is MNHEY and CDR2 is SMNVEV (reference sequence). The CDR3 has 19 amino acids. CDR3 loop: CASSRFRPLSDRVTDTQYF. CDR3 coding DNA: TGTGCCAGCAGCCGATTCCGCCCGCTGTCCGACAGGGTCACAGATACGCAGTATTTT.

The chain has TRBV4-3 and TRBJ2-5; perhaps TRBD1 as D (6 bases). Germline V gene lookup returns CDR1 LGHNA and CDR2 YSLEER. Trimming pared 4 bases from V and 11 bases from J, leaving 17 bases between. This CDR3 has 13 residues. In DNA, the CDR3 is TGCGCCAGCAGCCTCTCACAACAGGGAAATCAGTACTTC. The encoded protein is CASSLSQQGNQYF.

This clone was seen many times. The V call is TRBV2, the J call TRBJ1-6, with 9 bases fitting TRBD1. The V and J ends lost 6 bases and 10 bases, in that order; junction bases with no gene match: 10. CDR3 length: 15 amino acids. The germline V gene has CDR1 SNHLY and CDR2 FYNNEI. CDR3 DNA sequence: TGTGCCAGCAGCATCACGGGACAGGGTGAATCACCCCTCCACTTT. Its protein is CASSITGQGESPLHF.

This chain links TRBV28 with TRBJ2-7; D uncertain. V lost 2 bases and J lost 4, with 21 bases in between. Germline V gene sequence: CDR1 MDHEN, CDR2 SYDVKM. This CDR3 is 17 amino acids long. The CDR3 sequence is CASSLSLSGFNGYEQYF. The CDR3, as DNA: TGTGCCAGCAGTTTAAGCCTCTCTGGTTTTAACGGGTACGAGCAGTACTTC.

CDR3 sequence: CASRTRQDLGYNEQFF. The CDR3, as DNA: TGTGCCAGCAGAACCAGACAGGACCTGGGGTACAATGAGCAGTTCTTC. The rearrangement links TRBV27 to TRBJ2-1; tentative D call: TRBD1 (6 bases). Trimming left V 6 bases short and J 4 bases short, with 19 bases between. This CDR3 region has 16 residues. Germline CDR1 reads MNHEY; CDR2 reads SMNVEV (reference sequence).

This chain uses TRBV5-1 with TRBJ2-7; 7 bases are shared with TRBD1. Germline CDR1 SGHRS, CDR2 YFSETQ. Unmatched junction bases numbered 4, after V lost 0 bases and J lost 4 bases. The CDR3 sequence is 14 residues long. The CDR3 nucleotides are TGCGCCAGCAGCTTGGGACAGGGAATGTACGAGCAGTACTTC. It encodes CASSLGQGMYEQYF.

This chain joins TRBV5-6 and TRBJ1-1, with D possibly being TRBD1 (5 bases). This CDR3 is built from 15 residues. Per the germline V gene, CDR1 is SGHDT and CDR2 is YYEEEE. The germline V and J ends were trimmed by 5 bases and 1 base, with 15 bases remaining between them. CDR3 region: CASRGQGRPNTEAFF. CDR3 DNA sequence: TGTGCCAGCAGAGGTCAGGGTCGACCGAACACTGAAGCTTTCTTT.

The rearrangement joins TRBV11-3 to TRBJ1-1; tentative D call: TRBD1 (5 bases). This CDR3 has 15 residues. V gave up 0 bases and J gave up 5 bases, with 13 bases separating them. Per germline, CDR1 SGHNT and CDR2 YENEEA. Here the CDR3 reads CASSLEGRGMTEAFF. The CDR3 DNA reads TGTGCCAGCAGCTTAGAAGGACGGGGGATGACTGAAGCTTTCTTT.

This clone was recorded once. V gene TRBV7-3 combines with J gene TRBJ2-2; 9 bases align to TRBD1. J gave up 2 bases and V 5 bases, and 6 bases lay outside the gene matches. The germline V gene has CDR1 SGHTA and CDR2 FQGTGA. This CDR3 region has 16 residues. CDR3 sequence reads: CASSPRTGVNTGELFF. The DNA for the CDR3 is TGTGCCAGCAGCCCCAGGACAGGGGTTAACACCGGGGAGCTGTTTTTT.

In its sample, this clone was seen a few times. The chain has TRBV10-3 and TRBJ1-3; 7 bases fit TRBD1. J was trimmed by 0 bases and V by 4 bases; bases with no gene match: 0. The CDR3 covers 14 residues. Germline V CDR1 and CDR2: ENHRY, SYGVKD. The CDR3 DNA is TGTGCCATCAGTGGGGACAGCTCTGGAAACACCATATATTTT. It yields the protein CAISGDSSGNTIYF.

This clone was recorded only once. The chain is built from TRBV6-1 and TRBJ2-7, with no clear D. This CDR3 spans 17 amino acids. Germline assignment: CDR1 MNHNS and CDR2 SASEGT. Trimming left V 2 bases short and J 1 base short, with 18 bases between. The CDR3: CASSEFEVAALSYEQYF. The CDR3 nucleotides are TGTGCCAGCAGTGAATTTGAGGTGGCAGCTCTTTCCTACGAGCAGTACTTC.

The V gene is TRBV9, the J gene TRBJ2-3; D is unclear. The CDR3 has 9 residues. Germline V lookup: CDR1 SGDLS, CDR2 YYNGEE. CDR3 loop: CAGIDTQYF. As DNA, the CDR3 is TGTGCGGGCATAGATACGCAGTATTTT.